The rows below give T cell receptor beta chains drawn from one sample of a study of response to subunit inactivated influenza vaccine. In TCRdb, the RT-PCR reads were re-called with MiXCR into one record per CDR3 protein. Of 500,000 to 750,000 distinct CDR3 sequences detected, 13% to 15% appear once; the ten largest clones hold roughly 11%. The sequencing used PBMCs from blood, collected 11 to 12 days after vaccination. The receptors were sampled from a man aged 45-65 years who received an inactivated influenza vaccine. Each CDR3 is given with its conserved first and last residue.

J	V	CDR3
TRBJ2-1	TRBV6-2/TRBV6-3	CASSYRGLAGGSSYNEQFF
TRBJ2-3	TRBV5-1	CASSRGKAADTQYF
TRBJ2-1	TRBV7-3	CASSEGPNRGSYNEQFF
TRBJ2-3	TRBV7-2	CASSTRGRLADTQYF
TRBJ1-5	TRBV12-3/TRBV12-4	CASSLRTGKKHF
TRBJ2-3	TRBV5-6	CASSSGLAGDTQYF
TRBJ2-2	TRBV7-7	CASSPQGERSGELFF
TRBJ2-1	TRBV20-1	CSARDRAYDEQFF
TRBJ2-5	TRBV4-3	CASSHKWGFQETQYF
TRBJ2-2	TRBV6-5	CASSYNTHTGELFF
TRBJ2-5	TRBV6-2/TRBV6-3	CASSYNGLAQYF
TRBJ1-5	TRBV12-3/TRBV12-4	CASSLGFLDSIDQPQHF
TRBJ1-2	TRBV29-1	CSVVRRGRGSGYGYTF
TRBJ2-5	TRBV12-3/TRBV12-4	CASSSGTRMETQYF
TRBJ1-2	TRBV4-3	CASSPWTGNYGYTF
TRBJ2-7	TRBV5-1	CASSPTSGSEYEQYF
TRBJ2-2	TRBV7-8	CASSFYGLANTGELFF
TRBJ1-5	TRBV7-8	CASSSHTGDQHF
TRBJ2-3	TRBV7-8	CASRTGRGPIVKADTQYF
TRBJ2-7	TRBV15	CATSSPGTYEQYF
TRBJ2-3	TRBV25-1	CASSEQGISTDTQYF
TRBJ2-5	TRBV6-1	CASSRPGDRGRRRETQYF
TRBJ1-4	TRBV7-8	CASSLGARGTNEKLFF
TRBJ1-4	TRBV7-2	CASSLDGLGSEKLFF
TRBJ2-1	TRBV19	CASSIPRNEQFF
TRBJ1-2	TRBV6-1	CASRSTGDYGYTF
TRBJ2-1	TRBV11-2	CASSLQETSGRGEQFF
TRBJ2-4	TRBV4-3	CASSQDVGQLKNIQYF
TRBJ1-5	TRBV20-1	CSSHSGSNQPQHF
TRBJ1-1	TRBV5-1	CASSSDPGRAEAFF
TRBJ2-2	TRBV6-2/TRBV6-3	CASSYSGQDTGELFF
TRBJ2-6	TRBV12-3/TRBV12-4	CASSSGSGSGANVLTF
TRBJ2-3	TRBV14	CASSQFGGGDTQYF
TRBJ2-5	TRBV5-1	CASGTGGEETQYF
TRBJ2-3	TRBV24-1	CATSDGGTGTGTDTQYF
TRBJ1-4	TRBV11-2	CASSFGTANEKLFF
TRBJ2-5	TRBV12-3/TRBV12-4	CASSSHQETQYF
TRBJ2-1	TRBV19	CASSIGVAGGFYEQFF
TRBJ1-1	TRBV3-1	CASSQGLAMNTEAFF
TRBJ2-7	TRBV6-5	CASSYSQASSYEQYF
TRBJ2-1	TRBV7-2	CASSPGTGMVEQFF
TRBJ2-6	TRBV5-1	CASSPRQASGANVLTF
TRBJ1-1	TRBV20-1	CSARLGQRNTEAFF
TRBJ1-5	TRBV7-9	CASSTTGGSQPQHF
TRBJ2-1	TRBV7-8	CASILRRLSRSYNEQFF
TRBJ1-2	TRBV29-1	CSVEDLGVGYTF
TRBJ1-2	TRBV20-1	CSALVRNYGYTF
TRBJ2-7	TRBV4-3	CASSQEITRSAEQYF
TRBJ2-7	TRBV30	CAWSAEGLALYF
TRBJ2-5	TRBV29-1	CSVRQAQETQYF
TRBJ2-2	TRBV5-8	CASSFETATGELFF
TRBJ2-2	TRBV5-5	CASSTTGMEGGELFF
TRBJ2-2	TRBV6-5	CASSYDTYEELFF
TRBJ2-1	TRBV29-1	CSVEDRGLAGNEQFF
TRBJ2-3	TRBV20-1	CSARDEGPSPDTQYF
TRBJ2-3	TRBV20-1	CSPEGPAGDTDTQYF
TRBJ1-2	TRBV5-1	CASSLGDRSYGYTF
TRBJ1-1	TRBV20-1	CSARASEAFF
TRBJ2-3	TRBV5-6	CASSLGVSDTQYF